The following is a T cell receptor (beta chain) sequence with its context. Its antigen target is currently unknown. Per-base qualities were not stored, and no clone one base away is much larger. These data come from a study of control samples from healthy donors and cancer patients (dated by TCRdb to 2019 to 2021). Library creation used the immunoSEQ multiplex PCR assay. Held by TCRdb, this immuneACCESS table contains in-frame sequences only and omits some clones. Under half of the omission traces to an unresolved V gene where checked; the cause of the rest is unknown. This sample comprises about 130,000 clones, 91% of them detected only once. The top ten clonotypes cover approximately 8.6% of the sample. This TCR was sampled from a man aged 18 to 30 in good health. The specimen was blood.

CDR3 reads: CASSYTGENTEAFF. The nucleotide sequence is given as TGTGCCAGCAGTTATACAGGGGAGAACACTGAAGCTTTCTTT. The chain uses TRBV6-6 and TRBJ1-1; the junction holds 7 bases that match TRBD1. From the cysteine up to the phenylalanine, the CDR3 has a length of 14 residues. Of the read, only the CDR3 DNA is kept; its 42 bases are in frame from base 1. V ends up 3 bases short and J 1 base short, with an unmatched junction base count of 2. For CDR1 and CDR2, the germline V gene (reference sequence) lists MNHNY and SVGAGI.